These 29 T cell receptor beta chains were sequenced from one sample in a study of shared clonotypes between healthy human individuals (TCRdb year 2020). The library was generated by the immunoSEQ multiplex PCR assay. TCRdb mirrors the immuneACCESS table, restricted to in-frame sequences. Some clones are absent from its copies; in checked studies, under half trace to an unresolved V gene, and the reason for the others is unknown. The sample table holds 2 million or so clones, of which over 85% were seen once. The ten largest clones capture 0.1% to 0.15% of the sample. The sample consisted of naive CD4+ T cells sorted from blood. The sample's cell subset or site, from its label and the paper: CD45RA+ positively selected. Receptors originate from a man aged 18 to 30 in good health.

As to this clone: Other DNA sequences in this specimen translate into the identical CDR3. J is TRBJ2-1 and V is TRBV10-3, with TRBD1 as a possible D gene (5 bases). The CDR3 contains 14 residues. The V and J ends lost 4 bases and 1 base respectively, with 8 bases between them. Per germline, CDR1 ENHRY and CDR2 SYGVKD. This chain's CDR3 is CAISGQGSYNEQFF. DNA of the CDR3: TGTGCCATCAGTGGGCAGGGTTCCTACAATGAGCAGTTCTTC.

This chain connects TRBV25-1 to TRBJ2-3; D is tentatively TRBD1 or TRBD2 (5 bases each). V was cut by 4 bases and J by 2 bases, with 16 bases left in between. CDR1 is MGHDK and CDR2 is SYGVNS in the germline V gene. The CDR3 runs 16 residues. The CDR3 loop is CASSALGDLNTDTQYF. In DNA, the CDR3 is TGTGCCAGCAGTGCCCTGGGGGATCTAAACACAGATACGCAGTATTTT.

The chain is built from TRBV7-2 and TRBJ1-4; D is possibly TRBD1 (6 bases). In germline, CDR1 is SGHTA, CDR2 FQGNSA. The CDR3 contains 18 residues. The ends were cut back, 4 bases at V and 0 bases at J, with 18 bases in the middle. CDR3 nucleotides: TGTGCCAGCAGCTCTATCGGGACATCGGTTGCAACTAATGAAAAACTGTTTTTT. This gives the protein CASSSIGTSVATNEKLFF.

This chain uses TRBV30 with TRBJ2-5; no reliable D call. V lost 6 bases and J 0 bases, leaving 2 bases between the germline ends. Germline CDR1 is GTSNPN and CDR2 is SVGIG (reference sequence). This CDR3 is built from 10 residues. The DNA of the CDR3 is TGTGCCTGTTACCAAGAGACCCAGTACTTC. Residues: CACYQETQYF. The full variable domain, in which reference TRBV30 and TRBJ2-5 provide the parts outside the CDR3, is SQTIHQWPATLVQPVGSPLSLECTVEGTSNPNLYWYRQAAGRGLQLLFYSVGIGQISSEVPQNLSASRPQDRQFILSSKKLLLSDSGFYLCACYQETQYFGPGTRLLVL.

Worth noting for this clone: This may stem from a read error, because a much larger clone lies one nucleotide away. V usage is TRBV29-1 and J usage is TRBJ2-7; D is ambiguous. The CDR3 spans 12 residues. Germline lookup yields CDR1 SQVTM and CDR2 ANQGSEA. The CDR3 DNA follows: TGCAACGTTGGCGGCGGTACCTACGAGCAGTACTTC. As protein: CNVGGGTYEQYF.

The V gene is TRBV29-1, the J gene TRBJ2-7; D might be TRBD2 (6 bases). V was clipped by 4 bases and J by 6 bases, with 13 bases between them. The CDR3 sequence is 12 residues long. From germline, CDR1 is SQVTM and CDR2 ANQGSEA. The CDR3 region has the DNA TGCAGCGTTGGTTGGCTCGGGGGCGAGCAGTACTTC. This sequence encodes CSVGWLGGEQYF.

The V and J genes are TRBV6-1 and TRBJ2-7, with 9 bases aligning to TRBD2. Germline values: CDR1 MNHNS, CDR2 SASEGT. The CDR3 is 18 amino acids. Trimming removed 0 bases from V and 3 bases from J; junction bases left unmatched: 12. The CDR3 protein is CASSEAHPGGLANYEQYF. The DNA for the CDR3 is TGTGCCAGCAGTGAAGCCCACCCTGGAGGACTAGCGAACTACGAGCAGTACTTC.

This sequence joins TRBV30 and TRBJ1-4; TRBD1 aligns across 9 bases. V gave up 2 bases and J gave up 1 base; unmatched junction bases: 11. The CDR3 totals 18 residues. CDR1 is GTSNPN, CDR2 SVGIG, per germline (reference sequence). CDR3 coding DNA: TGTGCCTGGAGTCCCGGGACAGGGTTGGGGGTAACTAATGAAAAACTGTTTTTT. This codes for CAWSPGTGLGVTNEKLFF.

This sequence joins TRBV6-5 and TRBJ1-4, with D uncertain. CDR1 and CDR2 from the germline V gene are MNHEY and SVGAGI. Trimming removed 6 bases at V and 7 bases at J, with 15 bases between. The CDR3 length is 14 residues. This chain's CDR3 is CASRDPGKGEKLFF. The CDR3 DNA follows: TGTGCCAGCAGGGATCCGGGGAAGGGTGAAAAACTGTTTTTT.

The chain couples TRBV10-2 to TRBJ2-2, with 11 positions matching TRBD2. With 6 bases clipped from V and 5 bases from J, the junction kept 8 bases outside the gene matches. From germline, CDR1 is WSHSY and CDR2 SAAADI. The CDR3 runs to 16 residues. CDR3 sequence (DNA): TGCGCCAGCAGCGACATAGCGGGAGGGCTGACCGGGGAGCTGTTTTTT. It encodes CASSDIAGGLTGELFF.

The rearrangement links TRBV10-3 to TRBJ1-6, with D unclear. The CDR3 consists of 12 residues. The V gene lost 4 bases and the J gene lost 7 bases, with 5 bases spanning the gap. Germline CDR1 is ENHRY and CDR2 is SYGVKD. CDR3 amino acids: CAISGLNSPLHF. CDR3 coding DNA: TGTGCCATCAGTGGGCTCAATTCACCCCTCCACTTT.

The chain couples TRBV7-2 to TRBJ2-5; 12 bases fit TRBD2. The CDR3 consists of 16 residues. Per the germline V gene, CDR1 is SGHTA and CDR2 is FQGNSA. V trimming: 5 bases; J trimming: 5 bases; junction bases outside the gene matches: 9. CDR3 residues: CASSHTRLAGDETQYF. CDR3 nucleotide sequence: TGTGCCAGCAGCCATACAAGACTAGCGGGAGATGAGACCCAGTACTTC.

This sequence joins TRBV7-2 and TRBJ1-2; possibly TRBD1 for D (6 bases). CDR1 and CDR2 from the germline V gene are SGHTA and FQGNSA. This CDR3 spans 16 amino acids. Trimming cost V 2 bases and J 7 bases, with 20 bases left between them. The chain's CDR3 is CASSLTPKRQEIGYTF. CDR3 sequence (DNA): TGTGCCAGCAGCTTAACCCCCAAACGACAGGAGATTGGCTACACCTTC.

V is TRBV27 and J is TRBJ1-1; unclear D gene. Trimming left V 5 bases short and J 5 bases short, with 18 bases between. Per germline, CDR1 MNHEY and CDR2 SMNVEV (reference sequence). This CDR3 comprises 15 residues. CDR3 region: CASSRVGVRRTEAFF. CDR3 nucleotides: TGTGCCAGCAGTCGGGTAGGAGTACGCCGTACTGAAGCTTTCTTT.

As regards this clone: This sample includes further DNA sequences coding for the same CDR3. The V call is TRBV5-1, the J call TRBJ2-2; the D is unclear. Deletions cut 3 bases from V and 7 bases from J, with 4 bases between. CDR1 is SGHRS and CDR2 is YFSETQ in the germline V gene. There are 11 residues in the CDR3. The DNA of the CDR3 is TGCGCCAGCAGCTCAAACGGGGAGCTGTTTTTT. Its protein is CASSSNGELFF.

This clone was found once. V usage is TRBV7-9 and J usage is TRBJ2-5, with 12 bases aligning to TRBD2. Trimming removed 1 base from V and 0 bases from J; junction bases left unmatched: 3. The CDR3 has 17 residues. Per germline, CDR1 SEHNR and CDR2 FQNEAQ (reference sequence). The CDR3 region has the DNA TGTGCCAGCAGCTTAGGGACTAGCGGGGAGTACCAAGAGACCCAGTACTTC. It encodes CASSLGTSGEYQETQYF.

This clone was counted once. The chain has TRBV9 and TRBJ2-7; the D gene is possibly TRBD2 (6 bases). The V and J ends lost 0 bases and 0 bases respectively, with 16 bases between them. Germline CDR1 and CDR2: SGDLS and YYNGEE. The CDR3 spans 17 residues. Here the CDR3 reads CASSVAPGDRTSYEQYF. The CDR3 bases are TGTGCCAGCAGCGTAGCTCCGGGGGATAGAACCTCCTACGAGCAGTACTTC.

The chain recombines TRBV30 with TRBJ1-2; D possibly corresponds to TRBD1 (6 bases). The CDR3 covers 13 residues. The ends were cut back, 3 bases at V and 6 bases at J, with 14 bases in the middle. Germline lookup yields CDR1 GTSNPN and CDR2 SVGIG (reference sequence). CDR3 nucleotide sequence: TGTGCCTGGAGCCTGGGGGCGGGGAATGGCTACACCTTC. This translates into CAWSLGAGNGYTF. Full variable domain (outside the CDR3, taken from reference TRBV30 and TRBJ1-2): SQTIHQWPATLVQPVGSPLSLECTVEGTSNPNLYWYRQAAGRGLQLLFYSVGIGQISSEVPQNLSASRPQDRQFILSSKKLLLSDSGFYLCAWSLGAGNGYTFGSGTRLTVV.

About this clone: Other DNA sequences of this sample code for an identical CDR3. The rearrangement links TRBV9 to TRBJ1-5; 8 bases agree with TRBD1. The CDR3 has 15 amino acids. The junction had 5 bases not matched to a gene; V was cut back by 3 bases and J by 3 bases. Germline lookup yields CDR1 SGDLS and CDR2 YYNGEE. CDR3 sequence (DNA): TGTGCCAGCAGCGCAGGACAGGGTTTCAATCAGCCCCAGCATTTT. Its protein is CASSAGQGFNQPQHF.

This rearrangement joins TRBV28 to TRBJ1-2, with 8 positions matching TRBD1. In germline, CDR1 is MDHEN, CDR2 SYDVKM. The length of the CDR3 is 15 residues. V trimming: 8 bases; J trimming: 4 bases; junction bases outside the gene matches: 12. The CDR3 loop reads CASRQGALGGYGYTF. CDR3 DNA sequence: TGTGCCAGCCGGCAGGGGGCCCTAGGGGGCTATGGCTACACCTTC.

The chain joins TRBV11-2 to TRBJ2-5, with no clear D. Trimming took off 3 bases at V and 3 bases at J, with 8 bases between the two ends. This CDR3 has 13 amino acids. Germline V lookup: CDR1 SGHAT, CDR2 FQNNGV. In nucleotides, the CDR3 is TGTGCCAGCAGCTTTGGCGGAGAAGAGACCCAGTACTTC. This gives the protein CASSFGGEETQYF.

The chain has TRBV20-1 and TRBJ2-7; D uncertain. The V end was cut by 3 bases, the J end by 5 bases, with 8 bases between. This CDR3 has 11 amino acids. The V gene's germline CDR1 is DFQATT and CDR2 SNEGSKA (reference sequence). CDR3 DNA sequence: TGCAGTGCTAGTAGGACCGACGAGCAGTACTTC. Its protein is CSASRTDEQYF.

The chain combines TRBV6-5 with TRBJ2-3; D gene ambiguous. Between the trimmed V and J ends, which lost 2 bases and 0 bases, there was a span of 12 bases. Looked up from germline, CDR1 is MNHEY and CDR2 is SVGAGI. The CDR3 totals 16 residues. CDR3 region: CASSYDGWSSTDTQYF. The CDR3 DNA reads TGTGCCAGCAGTTACGACGGGTGGAGCAGCACAGATACGCAGTATTTT.

The chain recombines TRBV5-6 with TRBJ2-1; 14 nucleotides agree with TRBD2. Trimming cost V 3 bases and J 7 bases; bases outside gene matches: 9. The length of the CDR3 is 17 residues. Germline V gene lookup returns CDR1 SGHDT and CDR2 YYEEEE. The CDR3 protein is CASSSSAGTSGGNEQFF. The CDR3 region has the DNA TGTGCCAGCAGCTCTTCCGCCGGGACTAGCGGGGGTAATGAGCAGTTCTTC.

V and J are TRBV25-1 and TRBJ2-7; the D gene is possibly TRBD1 (6 bases). Germline V gene sequence: CDR1 MGHDK, CDR2 SYGVNS. CDR3 size: 14 residues. V lost 3 bases to trimming and J lost 3 bases, with 12 bases between them. The CDR3 nucleotides read TGTGCCAGCAGTGAGTCAGGGGCCCTCTACGAGCAGTACTTC. It is translated as CASSESGALYEQYF.

The CDR3 region has the DNA TGCGCCAGCAGCCTTATCACAGATACGCAGTATTTT. Its translation: CASSLITDTQYF. V is TRBV5-1 and J is TRBJ2-3; D unclear. CDR3 size: 12 residues. Germline V gene lookup returns CDR1 SGHRS and CDR2 YFSETQ. V was trimmed by 4 bases and J by 2 bases, leaving 5 bases between them.

Worth noting for this clone: Other DNA sequences in the same sample also yield this CDR3. This chain connects TRBV6-5 to TRBJ2-3, with 9 nucleotides matching TRBD2. Losses at the gene ends were 6 bases for V and 1 base for J; bases not matched to a gene: 2. The CDR3 sequence is 14 residues long. Germline CDR1 is MNHEY and CDR2 is SVGAGI. The CDR3 protein is CASRIAGGTDTQYF. The CDR3 nucleotides are TGTGCCAGCAGGATAGCGGGGGGCACAGATACGCAGTATTTT.

V gene TRBV14 combines with J gene TRBJ1-6; D uncertain. The CDR3 length is 13 residues. Germline-derived CDR1 and CDR2 are SGHDN and FVKESK. V shed 2 bases and J shed 6 bases, with 5 bases lying between them. This CDR3 reads CASSQQFNSPLHF. The DNA of the CDR3 is TGTGCCAGCAGCCAACAGTTTAATTCACCCCTCCACTTT.

The V call is TRBV7-2, the J call TRBJ2-3; 9 bases map to TRBD2. This CDR3 spans 15 amino acids. Germline V gene data show CDR1 as SGHTA and CDR2 as FQGNSA. Unmatched junction bases numbered 6, after V lost 4 bases and J lost 4 bases. CDR3 protein: CASSSGLAPADTQYF. The CDR3 nucleotides read TGTGCCAGCAGCTCGGGACTAGCCCCGGCAGATACGCAGTATTTT.